This T cell receptor beta chain was recorded in a study of blood T cell repertoires in COVID-19. Participants were placed into cohorts based on the clinical history they reported. The CDR3 is 17 amino acids. In germline, CDR1 is SGHTA, CDR2 FQGNSA. The J segment lost 4 bases and the V segment lost 1 base, leaving 5 bases of the junction unmatched. This clone was counted once. Sequenced by immunoSEQ multiplex PCR; TCRdb stores in-frame clones only, minus some. The data contain some 530,000 clones, more than 85% of them singletons. Sequencing input: PBMCs or T cells enriched from blood (not recorded which). The chain recombines TRBV7-2 with TRBJ2-5; 14 positions match TRBD2. This receptor was identified in a woman aged 55-70 years who had recovered from COVID-19. CDR3 residues: CASSLGATSGGVETQYF. The CDR3 DNA is TGTGCCAGCAGCTTAGGGGCGACTAGCGGGGGGGTAGAGACCCAGTACTTC. Based on the CDR3 plus reference TRBV7-2 and TRBJ2-5, the full variable domain is GAGVSQSPSNKVTEKGKDVELRCDPISGHTALYWYRQSLGQGLEFLIYFQGNSAPDKSGLPSDRFSAERTGGSVSTLTIQRTQQEDSAVYLCASSLGATSGGVETQYFGPGTRLLVL.